A single sample is the source of the 3 T cell receptor beta chains below, sequenced in a study of regulatory T cells in long-lasting Graves disease. Time point noted: newly diagnosed GD, antithyroid drugs for less than 3 months. The authors made the TCR library using RNA they extracted from PBMCs. Arm-PCR with iRepertoire HTBI primers amplified the CDR3 regions for these TCR beta libraries. TCRdb re-called the multiplex PCR reads through MiXCR, storing one row per CDR3 protein. In the table there are about 420,000 distinct CDR3 sequences, less than 20% of which are singletons. A further study also used this sample, focusing on T cells in Graves' hyperthyroidism and ophthalmopathy.

The input for sequencing was peripheral blood mononuclear cells (PBMCs), taken at new diagnosis, from a patient treated with antithyroid drugs. All receptors come from a woman younger than 35 with Graves disease.

The rearrangement uses TRBV12-3 or TRBV12-4 and TRBJ2-3; D unresolved. The CDR3 consists of 15 residues. V was cut by 4 bases and J by 3 bases, with 14 bases left in between. CDR3 in DNA: TGTGCCAGCAGTTACGGTCTAATATCAACAGATACGCAGTATTTT. Translation: CASSYGLISTDTQYF.

This chain connects TRBV20-1 to TRBJ2-7; D not resolved. The germline V gene encodes CDR1 DFQATT and CDR2 SNEGSKA (reference sequence). V lost 3 bases, J lost 0 bases, and 6 bases lay in between. This CDR3 region has 12 residues. The CDR3 loop reads CSARAVSYEQYF. Written as DNA, the CDR3 is TGCAGTGCTAGGGCGGTCTCCTACGAGCAGTACTTC.

This clonotype came up many times. The chain carries TRBV18 and TRBJ1-1; 7 bases fit TRBD1. CDR3 length equals 15 residues. CDR1 is KGHSH and CDR2 is LQKENI in the germline V gene. The trim removed 3 bases at V and 4 bases at J, leaving 8 bases unmatched. The CDR3 bases are TGTGCCAGCTCACCCGCACAGGGGAGTACCACTGAAGCTTTCTTT. It encodes CASSPAQGSTTEAFF.